This section outlines one T cell receptor (beta chain) sequence together with its context. This CDR3 is also generated by other DNA sequences in the sample. No alpha-beta pairing information exists for these sequences. Some clones are missing from TCRdb's copy, which holds only in-frame ones; the method was immunoSEQ multiplex PCR. In the table there are some 60,000 clones, under 90% of which are singletons. This entry is derived from a study of T cells in tuberculosis. After thawing and overnight rest, PBMC were stained with GMM-loaded CD1B tetramer, viability dye and anti-CD3 for sorting. C32 glucose monomycolate from Rhodococcus equi was loaded onto the CD1B tetramers. PBMC for tetramer sorting were first depleted of CD14-expressing monocytes. Each donor contributed 95,000 to 100,000 sorted tetramer-negative cells. V shed 6 bases and J 0 bases; nucleotides not matched to a gene: 8. The CDR3 sequence is 15 residues long. Germline V CDR1 and CDR2: MDHEN, SYDVKM.

Findings of the study overall: Some low-affinity tetramer-binding T cells may be absent from this sample.

The clonotype was recovered from an adult woman with latent tuberculosis. The sequencing input was CD1b-GMM tetramer-negative cells sorted from PBMCs. The chain links TRBV28 to TRBJ2-7, with 7 bases identical to TRBD2. CDR3 loop: CASSLQAGVSYEQYF. The CDR3 nucleotides read TGTGCCAGCAGCTTACAGGCGGGAGTCTCCTACGAGCAGTACTTC. Based on the CDR3 plus reference TRBV28 and TRBJ2-7, the full variable domain is DVKVTQSSRYLVKRTGEKVFLECVQDMDHENMFWYRQDPGLGLRLIYFSYDVKMKEKGDIPEGYSVSREKKERFSLILESASTNQTSMYLCASSLQAGVSYEQYFGPGTRLTVT.